The T cell receptor (beta chain) described here comes from a study of blood T cell repertoires in COVID-19. About the research overall: The United States, Italy and Spain provided the acute and convalescent COVID-19 samples. PBMCs, B-cell-depleted T cells, or T cells were the source of the cDNA or gDNA that made up the material.

CDR1 SGDLS and CDR2 YYNGEE come from the germline V gene. This CDR3 contains 12 residues. V lost 3 bases and J 8 bases, leaving 11 bases between the germline ends. Study processing details: The assay estimated nucleated cells by amplifying reference gene primers. Clones were read by immunoSEQ multiplex PCR, and TCRdb kept only the in-frame ones, dropping some. That table gives V, J and clone size, and the DNA gave D and trimming. The table records about 130,000 clones, around 86% of them present only once. The genes are TRBV9 and TRBJ1-2; D is ambiguous. Sequencing input: peripheral blood. The receptor was derived from a woman older than 75 with acute or convalescent COVID-19. The CDR3 protein is CASSARTSGYTF. The DNA for the CDR3 is TGTGCCAGCAGCGCTCGAACTTCCGGCTACACCTTC. Variable domain in full (rest from reference TRBV9 and TRBJ1-2): DSGVTQTPKHLITATGQRVTLRCSPRSGDLSVYWYQQSLDQGLQFLIQYYNGEERAKGNILERFSAQQFPDLHSELNLSSLELGDSALYFCASSARTSGYTFGSGTRLTVV.